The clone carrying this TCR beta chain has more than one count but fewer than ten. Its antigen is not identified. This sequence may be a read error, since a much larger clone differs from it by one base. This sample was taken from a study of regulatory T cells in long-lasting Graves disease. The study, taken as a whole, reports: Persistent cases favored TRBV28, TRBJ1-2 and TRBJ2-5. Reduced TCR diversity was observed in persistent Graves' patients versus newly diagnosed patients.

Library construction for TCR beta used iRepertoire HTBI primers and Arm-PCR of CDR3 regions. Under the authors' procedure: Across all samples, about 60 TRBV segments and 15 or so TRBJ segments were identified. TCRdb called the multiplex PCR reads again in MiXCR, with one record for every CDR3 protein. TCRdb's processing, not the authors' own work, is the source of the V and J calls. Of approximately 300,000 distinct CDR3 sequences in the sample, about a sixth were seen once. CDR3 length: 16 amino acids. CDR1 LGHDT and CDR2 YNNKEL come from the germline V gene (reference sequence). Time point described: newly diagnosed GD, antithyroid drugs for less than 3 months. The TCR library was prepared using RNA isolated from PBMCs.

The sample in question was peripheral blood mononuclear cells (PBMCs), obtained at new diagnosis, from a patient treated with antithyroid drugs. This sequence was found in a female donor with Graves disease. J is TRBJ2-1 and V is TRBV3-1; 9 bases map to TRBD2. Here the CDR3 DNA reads TGTGCCCGCAGCCACGGACTAGCGACTGAAGGCGATGAGCAGTTCTTC. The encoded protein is CARSHGLATEGDEQFF.